This TCR beta chain is drawn from a study of PD-1 blockade in classical Hodgkin lymphoma. Using immunoSEQ multiplex PCR, the repertoire was profiled, and TCRdb retains in-frame clones only, with some absent. This table has tens of thousands of clones, more than 75% appearing once. Time point of the sample: newly diagnosed, previously untreated cHL patient sample. Comparison came from newly diagnosed, untreated classical Hodgkin lymphoma PBMCs. Trimming at V came to 6 bases and at J to 5 bases, leaving 7 bases not matched to a gene. Germline CDR1 and CDR2: MDHEN and SYDVKM. The CDR3 is made up of 14 amino acids. On this clone: Antigen unknown.

Overall study results and limits: No one has yet defined what causes the repertoire differences, which may be disease activity or prior therapy. Healthy donors were reported to have higher baseline TCR diversity than newly diagnosed patients.

This sequence joins TRBV28 and TRBJ2-5; 9 bases agree with TRBD1. Sample: peripheral blood mononuclear cells (PBMCs). The clonotype originates from a human donor with classical Hodgkin lymphoma. In DNA, the CDR3 is TGTGCCAGCAGCCGAACAGGGGGCAGGGAGACCCAGTACTTC. Translation gives CASSRTGGRETQYF.